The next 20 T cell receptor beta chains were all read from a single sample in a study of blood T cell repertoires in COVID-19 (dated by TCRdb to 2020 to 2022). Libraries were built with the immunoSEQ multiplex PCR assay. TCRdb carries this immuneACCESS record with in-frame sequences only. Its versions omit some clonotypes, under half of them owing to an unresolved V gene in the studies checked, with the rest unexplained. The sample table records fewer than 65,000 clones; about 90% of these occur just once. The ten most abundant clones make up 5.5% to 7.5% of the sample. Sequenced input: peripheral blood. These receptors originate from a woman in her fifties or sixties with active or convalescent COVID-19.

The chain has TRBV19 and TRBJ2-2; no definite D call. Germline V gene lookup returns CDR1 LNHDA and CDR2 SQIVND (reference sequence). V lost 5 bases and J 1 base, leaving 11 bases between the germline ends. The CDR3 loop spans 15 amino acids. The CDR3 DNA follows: TGTGCCAGTAGTTCGTCGACTCAGAACACCGGGGAGCTGTTTTTT. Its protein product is CASSSSTQNTGELFF.

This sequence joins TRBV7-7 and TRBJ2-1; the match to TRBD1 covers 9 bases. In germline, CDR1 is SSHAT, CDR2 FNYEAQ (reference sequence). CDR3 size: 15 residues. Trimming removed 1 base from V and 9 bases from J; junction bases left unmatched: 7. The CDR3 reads CASSLDGTGTAEQFF. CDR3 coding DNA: TGTGCCAGCAGCTTAGACGGGACAGGGACGGCTGAGCAGTTCTTC.

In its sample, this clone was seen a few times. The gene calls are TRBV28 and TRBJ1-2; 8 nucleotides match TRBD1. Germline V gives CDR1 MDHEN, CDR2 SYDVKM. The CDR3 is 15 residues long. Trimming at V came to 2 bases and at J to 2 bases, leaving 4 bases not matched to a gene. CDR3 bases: TGTGCCAGCAGTTTACTGACAGGGGCGAACTATGGCTACACCTTC. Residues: CASSLLTGANYGYTF.

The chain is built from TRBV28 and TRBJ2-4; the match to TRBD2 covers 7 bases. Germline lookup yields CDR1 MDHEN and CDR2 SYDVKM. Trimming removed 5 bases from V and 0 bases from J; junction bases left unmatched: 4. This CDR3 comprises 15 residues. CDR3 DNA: TGTGCCAGCAGTCGGAGCGGGATAGCCAAAAACATTCAGTACTTC. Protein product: CASSRSGIAKNIQYF.

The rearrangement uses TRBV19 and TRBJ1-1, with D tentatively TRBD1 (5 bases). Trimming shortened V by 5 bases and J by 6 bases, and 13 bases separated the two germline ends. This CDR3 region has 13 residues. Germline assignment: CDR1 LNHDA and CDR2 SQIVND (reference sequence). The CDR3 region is CASSPRGGSEAFF. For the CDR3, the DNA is TGTGCCAGTAGTCCCCGGGGGGGGTCTGAAGCTTTCTTT.

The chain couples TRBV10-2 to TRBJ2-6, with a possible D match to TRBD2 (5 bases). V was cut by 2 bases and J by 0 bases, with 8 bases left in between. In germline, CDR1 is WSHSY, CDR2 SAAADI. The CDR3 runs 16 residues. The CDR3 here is CASSERGASGANVLTF. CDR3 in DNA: TGCGCCAGCAGTGAGCGGGGAGCCTCTGGGGCCAACGTCCTGACTTTC.

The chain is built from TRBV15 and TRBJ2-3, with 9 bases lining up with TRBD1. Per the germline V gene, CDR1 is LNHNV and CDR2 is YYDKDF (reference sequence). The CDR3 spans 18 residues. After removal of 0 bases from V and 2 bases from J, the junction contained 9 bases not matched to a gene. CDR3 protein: CATSRDPPGTGPTDTQYF. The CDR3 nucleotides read TGTGCCACCAGCAGAGATCCCCCAGGGACAGGGCCCACAGATACGCAGTATTTT.

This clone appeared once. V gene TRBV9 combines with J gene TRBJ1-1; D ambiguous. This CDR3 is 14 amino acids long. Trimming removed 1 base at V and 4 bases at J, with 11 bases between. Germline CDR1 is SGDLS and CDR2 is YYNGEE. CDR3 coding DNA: TGTGCCAGCAGCGTAAGCGGGTCCGCCACTGAAGCTTTCTTT. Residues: CASSVSGSATEAFF.

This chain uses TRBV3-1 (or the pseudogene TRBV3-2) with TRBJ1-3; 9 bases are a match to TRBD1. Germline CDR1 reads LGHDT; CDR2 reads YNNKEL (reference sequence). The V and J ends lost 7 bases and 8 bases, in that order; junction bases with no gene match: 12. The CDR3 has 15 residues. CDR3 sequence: CASTPRDRERDTIYF. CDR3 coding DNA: TGTGCCAGCACCCCGAGGGACAGGGAAAGAGACACCATATATTTT.

The CDR3: CASTRGSSTNEKLFF. The DNA for the CDR3 is TGTGCCAGCACCCGGGGGTCCTCAACTAATGAAAAACTGTTTTTT. The J gene is TRBJ1-4, the V gene TRBV11-2, with D maybe TRBD1 (5 bases). Germline lookup yields CDR1 SGHAT and CDR2 FQNNGV. V was cut by 7 bases and J by 0 bases, with 12 bases left in between. The CDR3 is 15 residues long.

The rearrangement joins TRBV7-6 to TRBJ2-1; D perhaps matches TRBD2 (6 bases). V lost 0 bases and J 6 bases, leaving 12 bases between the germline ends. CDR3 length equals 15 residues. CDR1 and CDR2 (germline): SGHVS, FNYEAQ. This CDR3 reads CASSLAGGPSNEQFF. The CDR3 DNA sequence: TGTGCCAGCAGCTTAGCGGGAGGACCGTCCAATGAGCAGTTCTTC.

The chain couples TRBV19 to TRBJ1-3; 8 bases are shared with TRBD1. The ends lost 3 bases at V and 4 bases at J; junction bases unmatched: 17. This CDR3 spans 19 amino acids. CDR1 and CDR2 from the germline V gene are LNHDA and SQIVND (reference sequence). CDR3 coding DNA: TGTGCCAGTAGTATTCGGCGCCGACAGGGGCCTTTTGACGGAAACACCATATATTTT. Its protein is CASSIRRRQGPFDGNTIYF.

The CDR3 DNA follows: TGTGCTAGTGGCCTGGGCGGGGGGGAAAATGAGCAGTTCTTC. This codes for CASGLGGGENEQFF. The rearrangement links TRBV12-5 to TRBJ2-1; 9 nucleotides line up with TRBD2. V trimming: 6 bases; J trimming: 7 bases; junction bases outside the gene matches: 7. Germline V CDR1 and CDR2: LGHNT, FRNRAP. The CDR3 totals 14 residues.

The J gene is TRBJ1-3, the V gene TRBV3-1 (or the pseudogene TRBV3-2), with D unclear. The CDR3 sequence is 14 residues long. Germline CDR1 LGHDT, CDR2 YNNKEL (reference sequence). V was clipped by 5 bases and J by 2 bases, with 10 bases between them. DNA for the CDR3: TGTGCCAGCAGCTCCGACAAGCCTGGAAACACCATATATTTT. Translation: CASSSDKPGNTIYF.

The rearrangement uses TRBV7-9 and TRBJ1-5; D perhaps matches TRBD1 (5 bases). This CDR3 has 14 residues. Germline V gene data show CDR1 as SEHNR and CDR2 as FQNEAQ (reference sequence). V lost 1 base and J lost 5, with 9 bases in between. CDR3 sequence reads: CASSLDRPDQPQHF. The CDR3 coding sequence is TGTGCCAGCAGCTTAGACAGGCCCGATCAGCCCCAGCATTTT.

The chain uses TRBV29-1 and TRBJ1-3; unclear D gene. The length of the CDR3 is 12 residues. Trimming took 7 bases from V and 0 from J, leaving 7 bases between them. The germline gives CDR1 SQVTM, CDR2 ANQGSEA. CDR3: CSAGVSGNTIYF. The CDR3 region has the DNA TGCAGCGCCGGAGTCTCTGGAAACACCATATATTTT.

CDR3 DNA sequence: TGTGCCAGCAGTGAGCGGGTCACAGATACGCAGTATTTT. Amino acid sequence: CASSERVTDTQYF. This sequence joins TRBV6-1 and TRBJ2-3, with D perhaps matching TRBD2 (5 bases). V shed 3 bases and J shed 2 bases, with 6 bases lying between them. Germline loops: CDR1 MNHNS, CDR2 SASEGT. The length of the CDR3 is 13 residues.

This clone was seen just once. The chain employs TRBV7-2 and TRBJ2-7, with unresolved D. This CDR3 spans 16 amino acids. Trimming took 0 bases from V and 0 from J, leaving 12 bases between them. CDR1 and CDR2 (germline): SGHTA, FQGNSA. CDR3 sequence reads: CASSLASVAASYEQYF. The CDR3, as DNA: TGTGCCAGCAGCTTAGCGTCTGTCGCGGCCTCCTACGAGCAGTACTTC.

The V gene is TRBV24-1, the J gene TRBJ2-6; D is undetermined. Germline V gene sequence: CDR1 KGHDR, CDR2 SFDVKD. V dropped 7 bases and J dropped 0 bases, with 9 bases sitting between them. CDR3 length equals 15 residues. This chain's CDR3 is CATSRSDSGANVLTF. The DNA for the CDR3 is TGTGCCACCAGCAGGTCCGACTCTGGGGCCAACGTCCTGACTTTC.

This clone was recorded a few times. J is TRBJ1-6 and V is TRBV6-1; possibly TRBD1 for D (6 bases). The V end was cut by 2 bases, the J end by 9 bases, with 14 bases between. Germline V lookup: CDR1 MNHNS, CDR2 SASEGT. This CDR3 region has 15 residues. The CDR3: CASSELGRGVSPLHF. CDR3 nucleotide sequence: TGTGCCAGCAGTGAACTCGGCAGGGGTGTTTCACCCCTCCACTTT.